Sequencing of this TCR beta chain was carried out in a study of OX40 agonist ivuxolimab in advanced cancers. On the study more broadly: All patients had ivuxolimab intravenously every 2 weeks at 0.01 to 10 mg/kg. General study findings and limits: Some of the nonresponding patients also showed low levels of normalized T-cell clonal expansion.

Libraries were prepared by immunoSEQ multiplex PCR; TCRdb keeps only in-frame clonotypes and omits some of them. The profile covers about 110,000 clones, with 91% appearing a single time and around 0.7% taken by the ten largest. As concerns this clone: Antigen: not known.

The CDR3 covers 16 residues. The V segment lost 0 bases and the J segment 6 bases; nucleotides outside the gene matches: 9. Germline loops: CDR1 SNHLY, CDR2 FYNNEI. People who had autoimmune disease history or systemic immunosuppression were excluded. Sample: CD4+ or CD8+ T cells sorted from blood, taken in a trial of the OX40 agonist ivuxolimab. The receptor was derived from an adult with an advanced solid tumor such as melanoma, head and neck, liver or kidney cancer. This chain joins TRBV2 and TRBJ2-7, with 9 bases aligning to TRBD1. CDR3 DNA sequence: TGTGCCAGCAGTGAAGCGCTTGGGACAGGGTTTGGCGAGCAGTACTTC. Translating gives CASSEALGTGFGEQYF.